Sequencing of this T cell receptor (beta chain) was carried out in a study of T cell responses to AZD1222 COVID-19 vaccine. The study's findings and limits: A mostly white British donor set with more females was recruited, and clonal diversity was possibly underestimated. The study sampled repertoires only after the peak T cell response.

Trimming stripped 6 bases from V and 9 bases from J, with 12 bases between. The CDR3 is 12 amino acids. Germline values: CDR1 MDHEN, CDR2 SYDVKM. Assay: immunoSEQ multiplex PCR; the TCRdb copy retains only in-frame clones and omits some. Seen here are under 200,000 clones, roughly 92% observed once, and the top ten hold about 4%. About this clone: As yet, its antigen is unknown.

The chain couples TRBV28 to TRBJ1-5; weak D call: TRBD1 (5 bases). The sample consisted of peripheral blood, taken 28 days after the second dose of the MenACWY control vaccine. The TCR comes from an adult who received the MenACWY meningococcal vaccine as a control. Here the CDR3 DNA reads TGTGCCAGCAGGCCGGGGGGGAGGCCCCAGCATTTT. As protein: CASRPGGRPQHF.